This T cell receptor beta chain was retrieved from a study of T cells in localized non-small cell lung cancer. The assay was immunoSEQ multiplex PCR, and TCRdb's table has in-frame clones only and misses some. This sample has a few thousand clones, with 28% found just once. Notes on the study in general: Adjacent lung was found to contain a median approximately 60 of the top 100 tumor clones. Maximal T cell clonality occurred in uninvolved adjacent lung, with tumor ranking below it. Heterogeneity within the tumor remains possible, as just one region underwent sequencing.

This clone was detected a few times. Its antigen is currently unknown. Trimming cost V 5 bases and J 12 bases, with 16 bases left between them. This CDR3 comprises 12 residues. Germline loops: CDR1 MNHGY, CDR2 SAAAGT. This clonotype originated in an older female donor with stage I lung adenocarcinoma. The sequencing used lung tumor tissue, collected before any cancer treatment. The V call is TRBV6-8, the J call TRBJ1-2; D remains unclear. CDR3 coding DNA: TGTGCCAGCAGTGAGCGCTCCGCCGGTGACACCTTC. Its protein is CASSERSAGDTF.